This paragraph covers one TCR beta chain sequence. The clone's antigen remains unknown. One base away there is no much larger clone; base qualities are not given. Whole blood was collected in K2EDTA tubes by collaborating institutions according to the institutions' own protocols. For TCRbeta analysis, collaborators shipped samples in one of three forms: frozen whole blood, isolated PBMCs, or DNA extracted from either of those sample types. The record originates from a study of blood T cell repertoires in COVID-19 (dated by TCRdb to 2018 to 2021). With respect to the entire study: Samples covering the acute and convalescent phases of COVID-19 were provided by collaborators in the United States, Italy and Spain. Where available, HLA class I and class II types were obtained from metadata supplied by the sample provider rather than from assay-based typing. The sample metadata nearly always contained a de-identified subject ID, COVID-19 status, age in years and sex. The dataset comprised deeply sampled blood TCRbeta repertoires from subjects exposed to, actively infected with, or recovered from COVID-19. The samples were drawn from two sources: the first 160 participants of the ongoing ImmuneRACE study, and 1,254 subjects contributed by 6 global collaborators. The repertoires were made available in a free public database intended to serve as a resource for research on the immune response to SARS-CoV-2. The material from the prospective study consisted of cDNA or gDNA derived from T cells, B-cell-depleted T cells, or PBMCs. Broader findings and caveats from the paper: How much clinical and demographic metadata was included differed by source and by participant, and the metadata was provided uncurated.

A distance of 13 bases separates the germline ends of V and J, which lose 5 bases and 5 bases respectively. CDR1 MNHEY and CDR2 SVGAGI were looked up in the germline V gene. The CDR3 spans 13 residues, from the cysteine through the phenylalanine. Of the read, only the CDR3 DNA is kept; its 39 bases are in frame from base 1. TCRbeta CDR3 regions were amplified from genomic DNA using the immunoSEQ Assay, a bias-controlled multiplex PCR. The paper's data handling went like this. The number of nucleated cells in each sample was estimated from the amplification of reference gene primers within the assay. Sequence reads were collapsed and filtered to measure the absolute abundance of every unique TCRbeta CDR3 rearrangement. For each sample, productive Simpson clonality was calculated as the square root of Simpson's diversity index across productive rearrangements. The immuneACCESS repertoire file appears here via TCRdb, limited to in-frame rearrangements. These files lack a portion of the clones; in checked studies, under half of the deficit traces to unresolved V genes, and the cause of the others is not known. The DNA was the basis for D and trimming; V, J and clone size are from that table. For this sample there are about 75,000 clones; 70% to 85% appear just once. Of the sample, about 20% falls within the top ten clones.

The source is a woman between 50 and 59 years old with acute or convalescent COVID-19. The chain joins TRBV6-5 to TRBJ2-7; matching of 6 bases hints at TRBD1 as the D gene. The source material was peripheral blood. The bases are TGTGCCAGCAGTAACAGGGAAATGAACGAGCAGTACTTC. This gives the protein CASSNREMNEQYF.